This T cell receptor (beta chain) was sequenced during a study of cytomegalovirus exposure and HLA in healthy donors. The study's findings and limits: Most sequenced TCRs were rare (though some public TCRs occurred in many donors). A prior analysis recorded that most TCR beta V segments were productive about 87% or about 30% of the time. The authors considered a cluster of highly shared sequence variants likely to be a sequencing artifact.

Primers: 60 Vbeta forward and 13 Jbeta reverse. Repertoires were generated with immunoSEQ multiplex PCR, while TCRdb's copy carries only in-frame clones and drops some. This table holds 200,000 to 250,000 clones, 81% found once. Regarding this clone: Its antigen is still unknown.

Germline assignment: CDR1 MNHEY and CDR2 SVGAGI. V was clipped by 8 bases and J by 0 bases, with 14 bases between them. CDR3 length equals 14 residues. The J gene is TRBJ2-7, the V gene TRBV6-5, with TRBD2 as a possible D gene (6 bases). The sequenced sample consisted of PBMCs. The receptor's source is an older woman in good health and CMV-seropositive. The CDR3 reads CASRRLADSYEQYF. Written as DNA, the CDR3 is TGTGCCAGCCGTCGGTTAGCGGACTCCTACGAGCAGTACTTC.